This passage covers 13 T cell receptor beta chains from one sample sequenced in a study of T-cell memory formation after mild COVID-19. One entry per CDR3 protein, called by TCRdb with MiXCR from the 5' RACE reads. This table holds roughly 150,000 distinct CDR3 sequences, roughly 15% found once. Sample: PBMCs or a T cell subset sorted from them (not recorded which). The receptors derive from an adult woman who had mild COVID-19 (a few samples of this study predate the infection). Cell type and time point are not known.

The chain employs TRBV7-9 and TRBJ2-1; 8 nucleotides agree with TRBD2. The CDR3 extends over 16 amino acids. The trim removed 6 bases at V and 1 base at J, leaving 8 bases unmatched. Germline CDR1 and CDR2: SEHNR and FQNEAQ (reference sequence). CDR3 sequence: CASRVAGRDSYNEQFF. CDR3 coding DNA: TGTGCCAGCAGAGTAGCGGGGAGGGATTCCTACAATGAGCAGTTCTTC. Supplemented by reference TRBV7-9 and TRBJ2-1, the full variable domain reads DTGVSQNPRHKITKRGQNVTFRCDPISEHNRLYWYRQTLGQGPEFLTYFQNEAQLEKSRLLSDRFSAERPKGSFSTLEIQRTEQGDSAMYLCASRVAGRDSYNEQFFGPGTRLTVL.

V is TRBV12-3 or TRBV12-4 and J is TRBJ2-5; D unresolved. Trimming shortened V by 1 base and J by 4 bases, and 7 bases separated the two germline ends. The length of the CDR3 is 13 residues. In DNA, the CDR3 is TGTGCCAGCAGTTTAGGGCGGCGAGAGACCCAGTACTTC. Translating gives CASSLGRRETQYF.

This clonotype was picked up many times. The V call is TRBV9, the J call TRBJ2-1; D unclear. The CDR3 sequence is 11 residues long. The V gene's germline CDR1 is SGDLS and CDR2 YYNGEE. Trimming stripped 0 bases from V and 10 bases from J, with 5 bases between. The CDR3 DNA reads as TGTGCCAGCAGCGTAGCTAACGAGCAGTTCTTC. Translating it yields CASSVANEQFF.

This clonotype was detected a few times. This chain joins TRBV24-1 and TRBJ2-7; possibly TRBD2 for D (5 bases). Germline CDR1 and CDR2: KGHDR and SFDVKD. Trimming shortened V by 3 bases and J by 2 bases, and 16 bases separated the two germline ends. The CDR3 length is 16 residues. The CDR3 loop reads CATSDARGDGTYEQYF. The CDR3 bases are TGTGCCACCAGTGATGCCCGGGGAGATGGAACCTACGAGCAGTACTTC.

This clonotype was counted a few times. The CDR3, as DNA: TGTGCCAGCAGACGGACGGGCTCTGGAAACACCATATATTTT. Amino acids: CASRRTGSGNTIYF. The chain recombines TRBV12-3 or TRBV12-4 with TRBJ1-3, with D unclear. This CDR3 has 14 amino acids. The V and J ends lost 6 bases and 0 bases respectively, with 9 bases between them.

The chain couples TRBV24-1 to TRBJ2-2, with 14 bases fitting TRBD2. Trimming at V came to 3 bases and at J to 8 bases, leaving 10 bases not matched to a gene. CDR3 size: 18 residues. From germline, CDR1 is KGHDR and CDR2 SFDVKD. CDR3 sequence: CATSDRRTSGGYTGELFF. CDR3 bases: TGTGCCACCAGTGATCGACGGACTAGCGGGGGGTATACTGGGGAGCTGTTTTTT.

The chain couples TRBV28 to TRBJ2-3; TRBD2 aligns across 11 bases. This CDR3 contains 16 residues. CDR1 and CDR2 from the germline V gene are MDHEN and SYDVKM. J was trimmed by 6 bases and V by 2 bases; bases with no gene match: 7. CDR3 in amino acids: CASSLIGSGRADTQYF. CDR3 sequence (DNA): TGTGCCAGCAGTTTAATCGGTAGCGGGAGGGCCGATACGCAGTATTTT.

CDR3 in DNA: TGTGCCAGCAGTTTTGGGGCCAACTACGAGCAGTACTTC. Translation gives CASSFGANYEQYF. The chain has TRBV12-3 or TRBV12-4 and TRBJ2-7, with D possibly matching TRBD1 (5 bases). V lost 3 bases and J lost 3, with 9 bases in between. This CDR3 has 13 residues.

This clonotype was observed a few times. The V call is TRBV7-2, the J call TRBJ1-1; 7 bases fit TRBD1. CDR3 size: 15 residues. The germline gives CDR1 SGHTA, CDR2 FQGNSA. V shed 3 bases, J shed 1 base, and the junction held 5 bases outside the gene matches. In DNA form, the CDR3 reads TGTGCCAGCAGCTTGGGGACAGTCAAGAACACTGAAGCTTTCTTT. This sequence encodes CASSLGTVKNTEAFF. Looking up the rest from reference TRBV7-2 and TRBJ1-1 gives the full variable domain: GAGVSQSPSNKVTEKGKDVELRCDPISGHTALYWYRQSLGQGLEFLIYFQGNSAPDKSGLPSDRFSAERTGGSVSTLTIQRTQQEDSAVYLCASSLGTVKNTEAFFGQGTRLTVV.

This clonotype was seen a handful of times. The rearrangement joins TRBV12-3 or TRBV12-4 to TRBJ2-3; 10 bases fit TRBD2. This CDR3 comprises 16 residues. Losses at the gene ends were 5 bases for V and 0 bases for J; bases not matched to a gene: 5. Written as DNA, the CDR3 is TGTGCCAGCAGTCCTGGGACTAGCGAAAGCACAGATACGCAGTATTTT. Encoded protein: CASSPGTSESTDTQYF.

In the case of this clonotype: One junction end does not reproduce the germline sequence, and a read error may be involved. This chain connects TRBV7-3 to TRBJ2-3, with 8 bases identical to TRBD2. CDR3 size: 16 residues. Germline values: CDR1 SGHTA, CDR2 FQGTGA. In DNA form, the CDR3 reads TGTGCCAGCAGCCTAACGGGCGGGGGGAGGACAGATACGCAGTATTTT. The encoded protein is CASSLTGGGRTDTQYF.

This clonotype has a handful of counts. CDR3 amino acids: CASSQGGTGAREQYF. Here the CDR3 DNA reads TGTGCCAGCAGTCAGGGAGGGACAGGGGCAAGGGAGCAGTACTTC. The chain carries TRBV12-3 or TRBV12-4 and TRBJ2-7; 10 bases match TRBD1. Unmatched junction bases numbered 11, after V lost 5 bases and J lost 7 bases. The CDR3 is 15 amino acids.

The chain recombines TRBV4-3 with TRBJ1-2, with D possibly being TRBD1 (6 bases). V was trimmed by 4 bases and J by 4 bases, leaving 10 bases between them. Looked up from germline, CDR1 is LGHNA and CDR2 is YSLEER. The CDR3 has 13 amino acids. This chain's CDR3 is CASSPRGVYGYTF. CDR3 DNA: TGCGCCAGCAGCCCCAGGGGTGTCTATGGCTACACCTTC.